This T cell receptor (beta chain) was found in a study of T cell changes during pregnancy in multiple sclerosis. The ends lost 3 bases at V and 9 bases at J; junction bases unmatched: 6. Germline V gives CDR1 SGHNT, CDR2 YYREEE (reference sequence). This CDR3 spans 14 amino acids. TCRdb keeps only in-frame clones here, not all; method: immunoSEQ multiplex PCR. The sample carries 90,000 to 130,000 clones, approximately 90% recorded once. The clonotype comes from a female donor with multiple sclerosis, enrolled in a pregnancy study. This chain uses TRBV5-4 with TRBJ2-1; TRBD1 matches at 10 bases. Material: peripheral blood, obtained in the third trimester of pregnancy. CDR3: CASSWGQGSVEQFF. In nucleotides, the CDR3 is TGTGCCAGCAGCTGGGGACAGGGGTCCGTTGAGCAGTTCTTC.